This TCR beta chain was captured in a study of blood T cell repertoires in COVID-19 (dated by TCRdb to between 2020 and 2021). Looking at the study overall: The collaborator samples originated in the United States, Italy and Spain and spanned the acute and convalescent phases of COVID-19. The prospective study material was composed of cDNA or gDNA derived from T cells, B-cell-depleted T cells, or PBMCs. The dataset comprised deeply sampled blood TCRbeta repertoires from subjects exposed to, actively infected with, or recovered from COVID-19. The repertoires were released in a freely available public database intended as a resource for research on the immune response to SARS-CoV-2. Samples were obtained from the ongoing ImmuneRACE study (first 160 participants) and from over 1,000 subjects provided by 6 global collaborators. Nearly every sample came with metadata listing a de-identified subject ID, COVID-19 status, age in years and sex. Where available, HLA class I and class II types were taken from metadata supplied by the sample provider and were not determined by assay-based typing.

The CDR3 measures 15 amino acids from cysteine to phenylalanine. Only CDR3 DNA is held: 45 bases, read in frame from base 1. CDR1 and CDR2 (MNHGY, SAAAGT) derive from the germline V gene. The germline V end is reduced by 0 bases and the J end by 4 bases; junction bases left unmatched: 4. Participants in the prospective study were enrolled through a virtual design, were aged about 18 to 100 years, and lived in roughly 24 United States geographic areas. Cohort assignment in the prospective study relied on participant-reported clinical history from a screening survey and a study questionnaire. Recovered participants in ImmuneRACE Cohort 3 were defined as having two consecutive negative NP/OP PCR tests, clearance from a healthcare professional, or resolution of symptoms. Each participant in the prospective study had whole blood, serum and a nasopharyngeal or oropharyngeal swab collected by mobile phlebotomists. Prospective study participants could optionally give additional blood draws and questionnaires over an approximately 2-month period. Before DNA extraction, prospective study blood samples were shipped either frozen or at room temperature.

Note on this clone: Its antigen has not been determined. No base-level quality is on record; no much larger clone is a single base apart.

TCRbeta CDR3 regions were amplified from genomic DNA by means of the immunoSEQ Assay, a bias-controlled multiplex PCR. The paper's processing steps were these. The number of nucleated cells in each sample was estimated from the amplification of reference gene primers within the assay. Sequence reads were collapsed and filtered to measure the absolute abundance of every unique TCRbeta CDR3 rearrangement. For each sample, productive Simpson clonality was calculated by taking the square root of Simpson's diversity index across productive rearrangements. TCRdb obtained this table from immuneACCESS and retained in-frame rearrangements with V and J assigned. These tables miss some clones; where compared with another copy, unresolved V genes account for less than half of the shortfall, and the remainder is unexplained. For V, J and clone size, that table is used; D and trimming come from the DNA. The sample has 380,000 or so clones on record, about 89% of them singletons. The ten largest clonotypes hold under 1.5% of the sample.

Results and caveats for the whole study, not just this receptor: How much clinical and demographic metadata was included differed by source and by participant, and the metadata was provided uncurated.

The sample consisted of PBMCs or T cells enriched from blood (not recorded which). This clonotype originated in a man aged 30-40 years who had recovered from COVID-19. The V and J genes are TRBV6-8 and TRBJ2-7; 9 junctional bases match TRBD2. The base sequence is TGTGCCAGCAGTTACTCTAGCGGGGGAGGGTACGAGCAGTACTTC. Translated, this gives CASSYSSGGGYEQYF.